The 23 T cell receptor beta chains presented below share a single source sample, sequenced in a study of T-cell reconstitution after alpha-beta-depleted transplantation in children. It was with unique molecular identifiers that the TCRbeta library was prepared. Via MiXCR, TCRdb re-called the PCR reads, giving one row per CDR3 protein. The table shows approximately 490,000 distinct CDR3 sequences, with 10% occurring only once. The sequencing here drew on PBMCs, taken before TCRalphabeta/CD19-depleted stem cell transplant. The receptor set was obtained from a child aged 2 to 10 with inherited bone marrow failure, due to receive a stem cell transplant.

This clonotype has at least ten counts. The gene calls are TRBV27 and TRBJ1-6; D unclear. Trimming took off 3 bases at V and 8 bases at J, with 14 bases between the two ends. CDR1 is MNHEY and CDR2 is SMNVEV in the germline V gene (reference sequence). The CDR3 covers 15 residues. Written as DNA, the CDR3 is TGTGCCAGCAGTTTCGGGAGTGACGGGGATTCACCCCTCCACTTT. This encodes CASSFGSDGDSPLHF.

This clonotype occurred many times. This rearrangement joins TRBV30 to TRBJ1-1, with no clear D. There are 11 residues in the CDR3. Trimming removed 8 bases at V and 4 bases at J, with 11 bases between. CDR1 and CDR2 from the germline V gene are GTSNPN and SVGIG (reference sequence). The DNA of the CDR3 is TGTGCCAAGGGCCTTCTCACTGAAGCTTTCTTT. Its translation: CAKGLLTEAFF.

Ten or more counts support this clonotype. This chain links TRBV28 with TRBJ2-7; TRBD1 matches 7 bases. From germline, CDR1 is MDHEN and CDR2 SYDVKM. Losses at the gene ends were 2 bases for V and 7 bases for J; bases not matched to a gene: 11. The CDR3 is 15 residues long. The CDR3 sequence is CASSLTTGPLLEQYF. The CDR3 coding sequence is TGTGCCAGCAGTTTAACGACAGGGCCCCTGTTGGAGCAGTACTTC.

The chain joins TRBV3-1 to TRBJ2-1; TRBD1 matches at 7 bases. Trimming took 1 base from V and 4 from J; bases not matched to a gene: 7. CDR3 length: 16 residues. Looked up from germline, CDR1 is LGHDT and CDR2 is YNNKEL (reference sequence). The DNA of the CDR3 is TGTGCCAGCAGCCAAGGTCTAGGGGGCCTTTACAATGAGCAGTTCTTC. This encodes CASSQGLGGLYNEQFF.

This clonotype was counted ten times or more. The V gene is TRBV4-3, the J gene TRBJ2-7, with 13 bases aligning to TRBD2. The CDR3 consists of 16 residues. Germline-derived CDR1 and CDR2 are LGHNA and YSLEER. J lost 3 bases, V lost 3 bases, and 5 bases had no gene match. CDR3 protein: CASSHGLAGEGYEQYF. The CDR3, as DNA: TGCGCCAGCAGCCACGGACTAGCGGGAGAGGGCTACGAGCAGTACTTC.

Many counts were recorded for this clonotype. The rearrangement joins TRBV5-1 to TRBJ2-1, with a possible D match to TRBD1 (5 bases). The germline gives CDR1 SGHRS, CDR2 YFSETQ. V was trimmed by 0 bases and J by 4 bases, leaving 11 bases between them. The CDR3 is 15 amino acids. The CDR3 protein is CASSLVRVVYNEQFF. The CDR3 DNA is TGCGCCAGCAGCTTGGTCAGGGTGGTTTACAATGAGCAGTTCTTC.

This rearrangement joins TRBV12-3 or TRBV12-4 to TRBJ2-1; D ambiguous. Trimming cost V 6 bases and J 10 bases, with 10 bases left between them. This CDR3 spans 11 amino acids. The chain's CDR3 is CASSHIGEQFF. Here the CDR3 DNA reads TGTGCCAGCAGCCATATCGGGGAGCAGTTCTTC.

This clonotype was detected many times. The chain couples TRBV6-2 or TRBV6-3 to TRBJ2-1, with D uncertain. V gave up 6 bases and J gave up 4 bases, with 10 bases separating them. CDR1 and CDR2 from the germline V gene are MNHEY and SVGEGT. The CDR3 totals 13 residues. This CDR3 is CASSTRTYNEQFF. Written as DNA, the CDR3 is TGTGCCAGCAGCACCCGGACGTACAATGAGCAGTTCTTC.

A remark on this clonotype: A read error may explain this, as a much larger clone is one base away. J is TRBJ2-1 and V is TRBV2; a weak D match, TRBD2 (5 bases). The length of the CDR3 is 13 residues. CDR1 is SNHLY and CDR2 is FYNNEI in the germline V gene. The CDR3 loop reads CANSGVLVYEQFF. The CDR3 nucleotides read TGTGCCAACAGTGGGGTACTAGTCTATGAGCAGTTCTTC. Full variable domain (outside the CDR3, taken from reference TRBV2 and TRBJ2-1): EPEVTQTPSHQVTQMGQEVILRCVPISNHLYFYWYRQILGQKVEFLVSFYNNEISEKSEIFDDQFSVERPDGSNFTLKIRSTKLEDSAMYFCANSGVLVYEQFFGPGTRLTVL.

J is TRBJ2-2 and V is TRBV5-1; 8 nucleotides agree with TRBD2. V was clipped by 6 bases and J by 4 bases; unmatched bases: 14. Germline-derived CDR1 and CDR2 are SGHRS and YFSETQ. The CDR3 runs to 17 residues. The CDR3 DNA reads TGCGCCAGCACAATAATTCCGGGACTAGGGGGCACCGGGGAGCTGTTTTTT. It translates to CASTIIPGLGGTGELFF.

The table lists this clonotype with many counts. The chain joins TRBV6-1 to TRBJ1-4; TRBD1 might be the D (6 bases). The germline V gene encodes CDR1 MNHNS and CDR2 SASEGT. The V gene lost 8 bases and the J gene lost 5 bases, with 15 bases spanning the gap. The CDR3 loop spans 14 amino acids. CDR3 in amino acids: CASGRQATNEKLFF. CDR3 nucleotide sequence: TGTGCCAGCGGCCGACAGGCGACGAATGAAAAACTGTTTTTT.

This clonotype was counted at least ten times. The rearrangement uses TRBV2 and TRBJ2-5; D gene unclear. The CDR3 runs to 11 residues. Trimming took 7 bases from V and 5 from J, leaving 8 bases between them. CDR1 SNHLY and CDR2 FYNNEI come from the germline V gene. Here the CDR3 reads CASILAETQYF. CDR3 coding DNA: TGTGCCAGCATTCTGGCGGAGACCCAGTACTTC. Complete variable domain (other parts from reference TRBV2 and TRBJ2-5): EPEVTQTPSHQVTQMGQEVILRCVPISNHLYFYWYRQILGQKVEFLVSFYNNEISEKSEIFDDQFSVERPDGSNFTLKIRSTKLEDSAMYFCASILAETQYFGPGTRLLVL.

This clonotype was seen at least ten times. The rearrangement links TRBV6-2 or TRBV6-3 to TRBJ2-7; possibly TRBD2 for D (6 bases). This CDR3 contains 15 residues. Trimming left V 2 bases short and J 3 bases short, with 14 bases between. The germline V gene has CDR1 MNHEY and CDR2 SVGEGT. The CDR3 sequence is CASSYVGGSIYEQYF. The CDR3 DNA reads as TGTGCCAGCAGTTACGTGGGGGGTTCAATCTACGAGCAGTACTTC.

The rearrangement joins TRBV5-6 to TRBJ1-4; 9 nucleotides line up with TRBD1. V lost 4 bases and J lost 2; bases outside the gene matches: 3. Germline CDR1 SGHDT, CDR2 YYEEEE. The CDR3 consists of 15 residues. The DNA of the CDR3 is TGTGCCAGCAGCCCAGGACAGGGGACTAATGAAAAACTGTTTTTT. Amino acids: CASSPGQGTNEKLFF.

About this clonotype: A read error may be the cause here, since a much bigger clone is one base away. This chain connects TRBV11-2 to TRBJ2-7; the match to TRBD2 covers 10 bases. The CDR3 totals 15 residues. Germline-derived CDR1 and CDR2 are SGHAT and FQNNGV. The CDR3 spells CASSLSSSGSYELYF. CDR3 DNA sequence: TGTGCCAGCAGCTTAAGCTCTAGCGGGAGCTACGAGCTGTACTTC.

This clonotype was detected many times. The CDR3 bases are TGCAGTGCTAGCCAGAGCGGGATCTTCACAGATACGCAGTATTTT. Translated, it gives CSASQSGIFTDTQYF. J is TRBJ2-3 and V is TRBV20-1; 7 nucleotides match TRBD2. This CDR3 contains 15 residues. Losses at the gene ends were 3 bases for V and 2 bases for J; bases not matched to a gene: 8. CDR1 is DFQATT and CDR2 is SNEGSKA in the germline V gene (reference sequence).

There are many counts of this clonotype. The chain has TRBV7-9 and TRBJ1-2; no clear D gene. V dropped 5 bases and J dropped 8 bases, with 18 bases sitting between them. CDR1 is SEHNR and CDR2 is FQNEAQ in the germline V gene (reference sequence). The CDR3 sequence is 14 residues long. In nucleotides, the CDR3 is TGTGCCAGCAGCCCTCCCTGGCAGGCAGGAGGCTACACCTTC. This translates into CASSPPWQAGGYTF.

This clonotype was counted ten times or more. The chain recombines TRBV5-1 with TRBJ2-3, with a possible D match to TRBD2 (6 bases). The germline V and J ends were trimmed by 6 bases and 1 base, with 9 bases remaining between them. From germline, CDR1 is SGHRS and CDR2 YFSETQ. The CDR3 loop spans 13 amino acids. This chain's CDR3 is CASMASGTDTQYF. CDR3 sequence (DNA): TGCGCCAGCATGGCTAGCGGCACAGATACGCAGTATTTT.

Many counts were recorded for this clonotype. V is TRBV27 and J is TRBJ2-1; maybe TRBD2 (5 bases). Trimming left V 5 bases short and J 5 bases short, with 16 bases between. The germline V gene encodes CDR1 MNHEY and CDR2 SMNVEV (reference sequence). The CDR3 is 15 residues long. CDR3 sequence: CASSPTFAGDNEQFF. Written as DNA, the CDR3 is TGTGCCAGCAGTCCGACCTTTGCGGGTGACAATGAGCAGTTCTTC.

Note on this clonotype: This could be a read error, since a much larger clone is one nucleotide away. V is TRBV3-1 and J is TRBJ1-1, with D unclear. The CDR3 sequence is 13 residues long. The germline CDR1 and CDR2 sequences are LGHDT and YNNKEL (reference sequence). V gave up 4 bases and J gave up 5 bases, with 11 bases separating them. The DNA for the CDR3 is TGTGCCAGCAGCCTAACGGAGAGTACTGAAGCTTTCTTT. Its protein is CASSLTESTEAFF.

This clonotype has at least ten counts. V and J are TRBV11-2 and TRBJ2-1; possibly TRBD1 or TRBD2 for D (6 bases each). Germline V gene sequence: CDR1 SGHAT, CDR2 FQNNGV. CDR3 length equals 17 residues. V dropped 0 bases and J dropped 4 bases, with 16 bases sitting between them. CDR3 sequence: CASSLDGGVGGYNEQFF. Written as DNA, the CDR3 is TGTGCCAGCAGCTTAGACGGGGGAGTAGGGGGTTACAATGAGCAGTTCTTC. Full variable domain (outside the CDR3, taken from reference TRBV11-2 and TRBJ2-1): EAGVAQSPRYKIIEKRQSVAFWCNPISGHATLYWYQQILGQGPKLLIQFQNNGVVDDSQLPKDRFSAERLKGVDSTLKIQPAKLEDSAVYLCASSLDGGVGGYNEQFFGPGTRLTVL.

This clonotype came up many times. This chain links TRBV20-1 with TRBJ2-7; D unclear. The CDR3 spans 12 residues. V shed 0 bases and J shed 1 base, with 4 bases lying between them. Germline V gives CDR1 DFQATT, CDR2 SNEGSKA (reference sequence). CDR3 region: CSARDMSYEQYF. In DNA form, the CDR3 reads TGCAGTGCTAGAGATATGTCCTACGAGCAGTACTTC.

This clonotype was counted many times. V and J are TRBV7-2 and TRBJ2-5; 7 bases align to TRBD2. Unmatched junction bases numbered 0, after V lost 6 bases and J lost 5 bases. The germline V gene has CDR1 SGHTA and CDR2 FQGNSA. The CDR3 covers 11 residues. CDR3 protein: CASRLAETQYF. CDR3 DNA: TGTGCCAGCAGACTAGCGGAGACCCAGTACTTC. Full variable domain (remainder filled in from reference TRBV7-2 and TRBJ2-5): GAGVSQSPSNKVTEKGKDVELRCDPISGHTALYWYRQSLGQGLEFLIYFQGNSAPDKSGLPSDRFSAERTGGSVSTLTIQRTQQEDSAVYLCASRLAETQYFGPGTRLLVL.